This TCR beta chain stems from a study of shared clonotypes between healthy human individuals. Study-wide points: The authors expected sequencing depth to affect clonotype sharing among donors. A generally larger estimated richness was seen in naive subsets than in memory subsets. Rarefaction revealed incomplete sorted-subset sequencing despite large depth. Sharing across four donors was highest in naive CD4 (around 5%) and lowest in memory CD8 (around 0.4%).

The table came from immunoSEQ multiplex PCR; TCRdb's copy has only in-frame clones and leaves some out. The sample has roughly 2.1 million clones; approximately 94% are singletons. The V end was cut by 0 bases, the J end by 2 bases, with 12 bases between. Germline V gene data show CDR1 as SGHDT and CDR2 as YYEEEE. This CDR3 spans 15 amino acids. Note on this clone: Its antigen is unidentified.

Naive CD8 cells lacked CD45RO, underwent positive selection for CCR7 and left out terminally differentiated effector memory CD45RA+ cells. This receptor was taken from a man aged 18 to 29 in good health. Some clones in this sample may be carry-over from other donors' samples. The chain carries TRBV5-6 and TRBJ2-7; no firm D call. Sequencing was performed on naive CD8+ T cells from PBMCs. As DNA, the CDR3 is TGTGCCAGCAGCTTGGGCCGATCAAATGCCTACGAGCAGTACTTC. It yields the protein CASSLGRSNAYEQYF.